The T cell receptor (beta chain) described here comes from a study of blood T cell repertoires in COVID-19. The V gene lost 6 bases and the J gene lost 0 bases, with 11 bases spanning the gap. CDR1 is MNHEY, CDR2 SVGEGT, per germline. The CDR3 totals 14 residues. Method: immunoSEQ multiplex PCR; TCRdb's copy keeps in-frame clones and lacks some. The repertoire holds approximately 500,000 clones, with nearly 90% as singletons. The chain has TRBV6-2 or TRBV6-3 and TRBJ1-1, with D possibly being TRBD1 (5 bases). This TCR was recovered from a man between 18 and 35 years old with COVID-19, enrolled during active disease. Sequencing was carried out using peripheral blood. CDR3 loop: CASSPGGVNTEAFF. The CDR3 DNA reads TGTGCCAGCAGCCCGGGGGGGGTGAACACTGAAGCTTTCTTT.